Given below is one T cell receptor beta chain in context. The target antigen is unknown. Based on CD45RO/CCR7/CD25/CD127/CD95/CD27, CD4+ regulatory, stem cell-like memory, naive and central memory cells were sorted. This entry comes from a study of beta chain features in type 1 diabetes. Turning to the study itself: All samples combined gave over 100 million sorted cells for examination.

CDR1 is SEHNR and CDR2 is FQNEAQ in the germline V gene (reference sequence). Trimming at V came to 5 bases and at J to 7 bases, leaving 13 bases not matched to a gene. This CDR3 region has 15 residues. Since all of the isolated RNA was reverse transcribed, expressed TCRB transcripts were what got sequenced. It was found that naive, central memory and regulatory T cell samples averaged about 3.4 million reads. The data were produced by immunoSEQ multiplex PCR, yet TCRdb's version contains in-frame clones alone and is incomplete. The table includes about 220,000 clones, 11% detected once. Study conclusions and caveats: Shortening of TCRB CDR3s, moderate but significant, appeared in all four CD4+ subsets of Type 1 diabetes patients.

Source material: central memory CD4+ T cells from blood. The V and J genes are TRBV7-9 and TRBJ2-7; TRBD2 aligns across 8 bases. The receptor was isolated from a man aged 18 to 29 in good health. The CDR3 nucleotides are TGTGCCAGCAGCCCCCGGGGACTAGGGGCGCGAGAGCAGTACTTC. Translation: CASSPRGLGAREQYF.